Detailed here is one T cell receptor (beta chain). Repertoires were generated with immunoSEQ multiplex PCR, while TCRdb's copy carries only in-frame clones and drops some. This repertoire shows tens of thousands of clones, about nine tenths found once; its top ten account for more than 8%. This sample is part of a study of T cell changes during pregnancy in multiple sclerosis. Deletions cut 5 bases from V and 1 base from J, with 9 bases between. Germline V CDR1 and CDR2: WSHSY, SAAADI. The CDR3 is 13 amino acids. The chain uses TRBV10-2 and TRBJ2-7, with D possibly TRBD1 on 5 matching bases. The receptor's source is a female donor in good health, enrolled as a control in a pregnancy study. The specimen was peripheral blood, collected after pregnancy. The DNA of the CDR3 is TGCGCCAGCAGTCAATCAGGGTCCTACGAGCAGTACTTC. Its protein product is CASSQSGSYEQYF.